These T cell receptor beta chains were read from a single sample in a study of cytomegalovirus exposure and HLA in healthy donors. Sequencing was performed with immunoSEQ multiplex PCR; in TCRdb, only in-frame clones are kept and a portion is missing. The sample lists 90,000 to 130,000 clones, more than 90% occurring once. The sample consisted of PBMCs. These receptors all stem from a woman younger than 30 in good health and CMV-seronegative. The CDR3 runs from the conserved cysteine through the conserved F or W. The order of the fields is clone size, D gene, V gene, J gene, CDR3 protein, CDR3 DNA. The D gene is left open where the match is weak. Size tells how often a clone was seen (once, few, many) or the class of an expanded clone, and some rows leave it out.

size: -; D: TRBD1; V: TRBV2; J: TRBJ1-2; CDR3: CARDRVKLSDGYTF; DNA: TGTGCCAGAGACAGGGTCAAACTATCGGATGGCTACACCTTC
size: -; D: -; V: TRBV12-1; J: TRBJ2-5; CDR3: CASSYGGQPLETQYF; DNA: TGTGCCAGCAGCTACGGGGGGCAGCCCCTAGAGACCCAGTACTTC
size: -; D: -; V: TRBV6-1; J: TRBJ2-3; CDR3: CASSETVFGLTDTQYF; DNA: TGTGCCAGCAGTGAAACGGTGTTTGGGCTCACAGATACGCAGTATTTT
size: -; D: TRBD1; V: TRBV19; J: TRBJ1-1; CDR3: CASSPNRDSESNTEAFF; DNA: TGTGCCAGTAGTCCTAACCGGGACAGTGAATCGAACACTGAAGCTTTCTTT
size: -; D: TRBD2; V: TRBV5-4; J: TRBJ2-1; CDR3: CASSLLFGGYNEQFF; DNA: TGTGCCAGCAGCTTGTTGTTCGGGGGGTACAATGAGCAGTTCTTC
size: -; D: -; V: TRBV25-1; J: TRBJ1-6; CDR3: CASRRQGNSPLHF; DNA: TGTGCCAGCAGAAGGCAGGGGAATTCACCCCTCCACTTT
size: -; D: -; V: TRBV7-8; J: TRBJ2-1; CDR3: CASSHERNEQFF; DNA: TGTGCCAGCAGCCACGAGAGGAATGAGCAGTTCTTC
size: -; D: TRBD2; V: TRBV7-2; J: TRBJ2-7; CDR3: CASSLVLAGGRAYEQYF; DNA: TGTGCCAGCAGCTTAGTTCTAGCGGGGGGCCGGGCCTACGAGCAGTACTTC
size: -; D: TRBD1; V: TRBV2; J: TRBJ1-6; CDR3: CAGQGGGTGNSPLHF; DNA: TGTGCCGGACAGGGGGGGGGAACAGGGAATTCACCCCTCCACTTT
size: once; D: -; V: TRBV2; J: TRBJ1-2; CDR3: CARETDSATARLDYGYTF; DNA: TGTGCCAGAGAGACGGACAGCGCCACGGCTAGGCTTGACTATGGCTACACCTTC
size: -; D: -; V: TRBV7-3; J: TRBJ2-1; CDR3: CASSPDPNADEQFF; DNA: TGTGCCAGCAGCCCTGATCCTAACGCCGATGAGCAGTTCTTC
size: -; D: TRBD1; V: TRBV2; J: TRBJ1-1; CDR3: CASSRGAPGNTEAFF; DNA: TGTGCCAGCAGCAGGGGGGCGCCGGGGAACACTGAAGCTTTCTTT
size: -; D: TRBD1; V: TRBV9; J: TRBJ2-6; CDR3: CASSGGGQPIFGANVLTF; DNA: TGTGCCAGCAGCGGAGGGGGACAGCCAATTTTTGGGGCCAACGTCCTGACTTTC
size: once; D: -; V: TRBV5-4; J: TRBJ2-7; CDR3: CASSLRGTYEQYF; DNA: TGTGCCAGCAGCTTACGGGGAACCTACGAGCAGTACTTC
size: -; D: -; V: TRBV5-1; J: TRBJ1-2; CDR3: CASSLGAVYGYTF; DNA: TGCGCCAGCAGCTTGGGGGCCGTCTATGGCTACACCTTC
size: -; D: TRBD1; V: TRBV7-8; J: TRBJ2-7; CDR3: CASSLRTGGYYEQYF; DNA: TGTGCCAGCAGCTTAAGGACAGGGGGGTACTACGAGCAGTACTTC
size: -; D: -; V: TRBV18; J: TRBJ1-1; CDR3: CASSPLKNTEAFF; DNA: TGTGCCAGCTCACCTCTAAAGAACACTGAAGCTTTCTTT
size: -; D: -; V: TRBV19; J: TRBJ2-7; CDR3: CASSIRQGGTYEQYF; DNA: TGTGCCAGTAGTATTCGACAGGGAGGAACCTACGAGCAGTACTTC
size: -; D: TRBD2; V: TRBV11-3; J: TRBJ2-2; CDR3: CASSLDVTSGGAGELFF; DNA: TGTGCCAGCAGCTTAGATGTGACTAGCGGGGGCGCCGGGGAGCTGTTTTTT
size: -; D: -; V: TRBV6-5; J: TRBJ2-1; CDR3: CASSYGGESNEQFF; DNA: TGTGCCAGCAGTTACGGTGGGGAGTCCAATGAGCAGTTCTTC